The T cell receptor beta chain under discussion was sequenced for a study of blood T cells in healthy people across ages. The second PCR ran roughly 6 to 11 cycles with a sample-barcoded 5' primer and J-beta primers. TCRdb processed the 5' RACE reads anew with MiXCR; each CDR3 protein has one entry. The sample has around 990,000 distinct CDR3 sequences; under 30% are singletons. A remark on this clonotype: Antigen: not known.

Notes on the study in general: A roughly linear fall in TCR beta diversity per million T cells was seen with increasing age.

Germline lookup yields CDR1 LNHDA and CDR2 SQIVND (reference sequence). The V end was cut by 5 bases, the J end by 7 bases, with 12 bases between. The CDR3 runs to 13 residues. The same sample was also used in a study of T cells of mothers and their children.

The specimen sequenced was blood. The sequence derives from a girl aged 2 to 10 in good health. The V gene is TRBV19, the J gene TRBJ1-5, with D possibly TRBD1 on 6 matching bases. The CDR3 nucleotides read TGTGCCAGTAGTGACCGACAGGAACAGCCCCAGCATTTT. This codes for CASSDRQEQPQHF.